Below are 32 T cell receptor beta chains sequenced from a single sample in a study of blood T cell repertoires in COVID-19. Sequencing used immunoSEQ multiplex PCR; TCRdb keeps in-frame clones, though not all of them. The data hold about 200,000 clones, with 70% to 90% observed a single time. Sequencing used peripheral blood. The receptors shown here come from a man in his 60s with active or convalescent COVID-19.

V and J are TRBV2 and TRBJ1-1; D gene ambiguous. V was pared by 4 bases and J by 2 bases, with 8 bases between. From germline, CDR1 is SNHLY and CDR2 FYNNEI. The CDR3 has 13 amino acids. The CDR3 DNA reads as TGTGCCAGCAGTGGGGGAGGAAACACTGAAGCTTTCTTT. Translating it yields CASSGGGNTEAFF.

This chain uses TRBV13 with TRBJ2-7; D perhaps matches TRBD2 (6 bases). V shed 1 base and J shed 2 bases, with 18 bases lying between them. CDR1 PRHDT and CDR2 FYEKMQ come from the germline V gene (reference sequence). The CDR3 spans 17 residues. The CDR3 sequence is CASSLAPWEADPYEQYF. Written as DNA, the CDR3 is TGTGCCAGCAGCTTAGCCCCCTGGGAGGCAGACCCCTACGAGCAGTACTTC.

This sequence joins TRBV7-9 and TRBJ1-5, with TRBD1 matching 11 bases. V dropped 5 bases and J dropped 2; count of bases not matched to a gene: 2. The germline CDR1 and CDR2 sequences are SEHNR and FQNEAQ (reference sequence). This CDR3 comprises 15 residues. DNA of the CDR3: TGTGCCAGCAGCGCGGGACAGGGGGGCAATCAGCCCCAGCATTTT. Amino acid sequence: CASSAGQGGNQPQHF.

The chain uses TRBV6-2 or TRBV6-3 and TRBJ1-1, with D hard to call. The germline gives CDR1 MNHEY, CDR2 SVGEGT. Trimming removed 2 bases at V and 0 bases at J, with 16 bases between. The length of the CDR3 is 17 residues. CDR3 in DNA: TGTGCCAGCAGTTACGTCGAAGGGCTGGGAGTGAACACTGAAGCTTTCTTT. Residues: CASSYVEGLGVNTEAFF.

The V call is TRBV10-2, the J call TRBJ2-3, with 10 bases fitting TRBD2. Unmatched junction bases numbered 4, after V lost 5 bases and J lost 2 bases. Germline V CDR1 and CDR2: WSHSY, SAAADI. The CDR3 consists of 15 residues. The CDR3 region is CASSLAGVTTDTQYF. The CDR3 region has the DNA TGCGCCAGCAGTCTAGCGGGGGTGACCACAGATACGCAGTATTTT.

The chain has TRBV2 and TRBJ2-4; TRBD2 might be the D (6 bases). The V gene's germline CDR1 is SNHLY and CDR2 FYNNEI. The CDR3 loop spans 17 amino acids. Trimming removed 5 bases from V and 2 bases from J, with 19 bases in between. CDR3 sequence: CASSYGAPAGTKNIQYF. CDR3 sequence (DNA): TGTGCCAGCAGTTACGGGGCTCCCGCGGGGACCAAAAACATTCAGTACTTC.

The chain is built from TRBV2 and TRBJ2-1, with TRBD1 as a possible D gene (5 bases). The CDR3 sequence is 12 residues long. Trimming stripped 7 bases from V and 5 bases from J, with 9 bases between. Germline V gene sequence: CDR1 SNHLY, CDR2 FYNNEI. This chain's CDR3 is CASTRQNNEQFF. Written as DNA, the CDR3 is TGTGCCAGCACGAGACAGAACAATGAGCAGTTCTTC. Supplemented by reference TRBV2 and TRBJ2-1, the full variable domain reads EPEVTQTPSHQVTQMGQEVILRCVPISNHLYFYWYRQILGQKVEFLVSFYNNEISEKSEIFDDQFSVERPDGSNFTLKIRSTKLEDSAMYFCASTRQNNEQFFGPGTRLTVL.

The chain combines TRBV27 with TRBJ1-2, with 8 nucleotides matching TRBD1. V trimming: 3 bases; J trimming: 2 bases; junction bases outside the gene matches: 5. Germline CDR1 is MNHEY and CDR2 is SMNVEV (reference sequence). The CDR3 is made up of 15 amino acids. The CDR3 here is CASSFQGAVNYGYTF. CDR3 nucleotide sequence: TGTGCCAGCAGTTTTCAGGGGGCCGTGAACTATGGCTACACCTTC.

This chain connects TRBV6-2 or TRBV6-3 to TRBJ1-4; possibly TRBD1 for D (5 bases). The V end was cut by 2 bases, the J end by 0 bases, with 10 bases between. The CDR3 contains 16 residues. CDR1 is MNHEY and CDR2 is SVGEGT in the germline V gene. This chain's CDR3 is CASSYSDRSTNEKLFF. In nucleotides, the CDR3 is TGTGCCAGCAGTTACAGCGACAGATCAACTAATGAAAAACTGTTTTTT.

The V and J genes are TRBV29-1 and TRBJ2-3, with TRBD2 as a possible D gene (5 bases). Trimming left V 6 bases short and J 7 bases short, with 26 bases between. This CDR3 is built from 16 residues. Germline CDR1 reads SQVTM; CDR2 reads ANQGSEA. CDR3 DNA sequence: TGCAGCGTACAAACGAGGGCCTCTCTTGGATCAAATACGCAGTATTTT. Its translation is CSVQTRASLGSNTQYF.

The rearrangement uses TRBV18 and TRBJ1-4; D not certain. The germline V gene has CDR1 KGHSH and CDR2 LQKENI. V lost 4 bases, J lost 0 bases, and 12 bases lay in between. The CDR3 sequence is 16 residues long. CDR3 DNA sequence: TGTGCCAGCTCACGGCGACACCCCGCAACTAATGAAAAACTGTTTTTT. The encoded protein is CASSRRHPATNEKLFF.

V gene TRBV4-2 combines with J gene TRBJ2-3, with 8 positions matching TRBD2. The CDR3 length is 16 residues. Germline V CDR1 and CDR2: LGHNA, YNFKEQ. The J segment lost 6 bases and the V segment lost 1 base, leaving 9 bases of the junction unmatched. CDR3 protein: CASSQGLRGGPDTQYF. CDR3 bases: TGTGCCAGCAGCCAAGGTTTACGGGGGGGGCCGGATACGCAGTATTTT.

This clone came up once. The chain combines TRBV28 with TRBJ1-3; maybe TRBD1 (5 bases). CDR3 length: 14 amino acids. The germline CDR1 and CDR2 sequences are MDHEN and SYDVKM. V was cut by 3 bases and J by 1 base, with 7 bases left in between. As DNA, the CDR3 is TGTGCCAGCAGTTTGACAGTGTCTGGAAACACCATATATTTT. Translation gives CASSLTVSGNTIYF.

The chain carries TRBV2 and TRBJ2-3, with 7 bases lining up with TRBD2. From germline, CDR1 is SNHLY and CDR2 FYNNEI. The trim removed 6 bases at V and 5 bases at J, leaving 8 bases unmatched. CDR3 length: 14 residues. CDR3 in amino acids: CASRMTGRRDTQYF. CDR3 DNA sequence: TGTGCCAGCAGAATGACCGGGAGGAGAGATACGCAGTATTTT.

The chain has TRBV6-5 and TRBJ1-6, with TRBD1 identical over 10 bases. Germline values: CDR1 MNHEY, CDR2 SVGAGI. Losses at the gene ends were 6 bases for V and 9 bases for J; bases not matched to a gene: 8. The CDR3 is 15 residues long. The CDR3 nucleotides are TGTGCCAGCAGAGCCGGGACAGGGGTTAGTTCACCCCTCCACTTT. Protein product: CASRAGTGVSSPLHF.

This clone was recorded only once. The CDR3, as DNA: TGTGCCAGCAGCTTAGCGCTGGGAGCTGTATCGTCCGAGCAGTACTTC. The encoded protein is CASSLALGAVSSEQYF. The chain has TRBV7-2 and TRBJ2-7, with a weak D call TRBD2 (5 bases). Germline-derived CDR1 and CDR2 are SGHTA and FQGNSA. The CDR3 sequence is 16 residues long. Deletions cut 0 bases from V and 6 bases from J, with 18 bases between.

The J gene is TRBJ1-6, the V gene TRBV7-2, with TRBD1 matching 11 bases. Losses at the gene ends were 5 bases for V and 4 bases for J; bases not matched to a gene: 7. The germline V gene has CDR1 SGHTA and CDR2 FQGNSA. The CDR3 covers 17 residues. The DNA for the CDR3 is TGTGCCAGCAGCCGGCGCGGGACAGGGGGTTATAATTCACCCCTCCACTTT. Protein product: CASSRRGTGGYNSPLHF.

V usage is TRBV21-1 and J usage is TRBJ2-7; the table's D call TRBD1 went unverified against the DNA. TRBV21-1 is labeled a pseudogene. The CDR3 has 15 amino acids. CDR3 coding DNA: TGTGCCAGCAGCCCCGGGACAGGGGATCACTACGAGCAGTACTTC. As protein: CASSPGTGDHYEQYF.

CDR3 DNA sequence: TGCGCCAGCAGCTTTATCCGGACAGGGAACCAAGAGACCCAGTACTTC. Protein: CASSFIRTGNQETQYF. The chain is built from TRBV5-1 and TRBJ2-5, with 8 bases fitting TRBD1. J lost 0 bases, V lost 2 bases, and 6 bases had no gene match. CDR1 SGHRS and CDR2 YFSETQ come from the germline V gene. The CDR3 consists of 16 residues.

A few counts support this clone. The rearrangement joins TRBV19 to TRBJ1-6; 7 bases are shared with TRBD1. CDR1 is LNHDA and CDR2 is SQIVND in the germline V gene (reference sequence). The CDR3 is 15 residues long. Germline trimming cut 6 bases from V and 7 bases from J; bases unmatched to any gene: 9. The CDR3 here is CASRDRANGNSPLHF. The CDR3 DNA sequence: TGTGCCAGTAGAGACAGGGCTAATGGCAATTCACCCCTCCACTTT.

With regard to this clone: Different DNA sequences within this sample yield the same CDR3. The chain carries TRBV18 and TRBJ1-6; D may be TRBD1 (6 bases). Germline CDR1 is KGHSH and CDR2 is LQKENI. This CDR3 spans 14 amino acids. Trimming removed 2 bases from V and 8 bases from J, with 10 bases in between. The CDR3 DNA is TGTGCCAGCTCACCAGGGGGCAAGGATTCACCCCTCCACTTT. Protein: CASSPGGKDSPLHF. Looking up the rest from reference TRBV18 and TRBJ1-6 gives the full variable domain: NAGVMQNPRHLVRRRGQEARLRCSPMKGHSHVYWYRQLPEEGLKFMVYLQKENIIDESGMPKERFSAEFPKEGPSILRIQQVVRGDSAAYFCASSPGGKDSPLHFGNGTRLTVT.

The chain joins TRBV3-1 (or the pseudogene TRBV3-2) to TRBJ1-5; 8 bases agree with TRBD1. V trimming: 3 bases; J trimming: 6 bases; junction bases outside the gene matches: 4. The CDR3 consists of 14 residues. Germline lookup yields CDR1 LGHDT and CDR2 YNNKEL (reference sequence). This CDR3 is CASSHQGAGQPQHF. DNA of the CDR3: TGTGCCAGCAGCCATCAGGGGGCGGGTCAGCCCCAGCATTTT.

The chain joins TRBV5-1 to TRBJ2-2; weak D call: TRBD1 (6 bases). CDR3 length: 15 residues. Trimming cost V 4 bases and J 7 bases, with 17 bases left between them. Germline V gives CDR1 SGHRS, CDR2 YFSETQ. CDR3 protein: CASSGGLGDNGELFF. CDR3 in DNA: TGCGCCAGCAGCGGGGGCCTAGGAGATAACGGGGAGCTGTTTTTT.

This clone has a handful of counts. This chain connects TRBV5-4 to TRBJ2-5, with 9 bases that match TRBD2. From germline, CDR1 is SGHNT and CDR2 YYREEE (reference sequence). This CDR3 comprises 17 residues. Unmatched junction bases numbered 10, after V lost 3 bases and J lost 1 base. The CDR3 sequence is CASSSGTSPHLQETQYF. The CDR3, as DNA: TGTGCCAGCAGCTCCGGGACTAGCCCCCACCTCCAAGAGACCCAGTACTTC. The variable domain in full, completed from reference TRBV5-4 and TRBJ2-5, reads ETGVTQSPTHLIKTRGQQVTLRCSSQSGHNTVSWYQQALGQGPQFIFQYYREEENGRGNFPPRFSGLQFPNYSSELNVNALELDDSALYLCASSSGTSPHLQETQYFGPGTRLLVL.

The chain couples TRBV11-2 to TRBJ2-7, with D perhaps matching TRBD1 (5 bases). The V end was cut by 2 bases, the J end by 0 bases, with 11 bases between. This CDR3 has 15 residues. Germline assignment: CDR1 SGHAT and CDR2 FQNNGV. As DNA, the CDR3 is TGTGCCAGCAGCTTATTGCCGGACAACTCCTACGAGCAGTACTTC. This gives the protein CASSLLPDNSYEQYF.

The chain combines TRBV11-2 with TRBJ2-5; D possibly corresponds to TRBD1 (5 bases). V was trimmed by 7 bases and J by 2 bases, leaving 11 bases between them. The germline V gene encodes CDR1 SGHAT and CDR2 FQNNGV. This CDR3 comprises 13 residues. CDR3 DNA sequence: TGTGCCAGCACCCATGGGGCACAAGAGACCCAGTACTTC. Protein sequence: CASTHGAQETQYF.

V gene TRBV29-1 combines with J gene TRBJ2-7, with TRBD1 identical over 8 bases. CDR3 length: 13 amino acids. Germline assignment: CDR1 SQVTM and CDR2 ANQGSEA. Trimming at V came to 3 bases and at J to 7 bases, leaving 8 bases not matched to a gene. Here the CDR3 DNA reads TGCAGCGTTGAGGGGCAGGGGGCGCGGGAGCAGTACTTC. Amino acid sequence: CSVEGQGAREQYF.

This chain connects TRBV5-1 to TRBJ2-5; 10 bases are a match to TRBD1. Germline V lookup: CDR1 SGHRS, CDR2 YFSETQ. The CDR3 is made up of 14 amino acids. Trimming cost V 4 bases and J 7 bases; bases outside gene matches: 7. CDR3 region: CASSPGTGEGTQYF. CDR3 coding DNA: TGCGCCAGCAGCCCGGGGACAGGGGAGGGGACCCAGTACTTC.

The chain recombines TRBV9 with TRBJ2-5, with TRBD1 matching over 9 bases. CDR3 length: 16 amino acids. Trimming took 2 bases from V and 2 from J; bases not matched to a gene: 7. Germline CDR1 reads SGDLS; CDR2 reads YYNGEE. CDR3 amino acids: CASSVSTGGWQETQYF. CDR3 in DNA: TGTGCCAGCAGCGTTTCTACAGGGGGCTGGCAAGAGACCCAGTACTTC.

V is TRBV11-1 and J is TRBJ2-2; TRBD1 is a possible D gene (6 bases). Germline V CDR1 and CDR2: SGHAT, FQDESV (reference sequence). The CDR3 covers 15 residues. Trimming stripped 2 bases from V and 4 bases from J, with 11 bases between. In DNA form, the CDR3 reads TGTGCCAGCAGCTTACGAGGGGGAAGCACCGGGGAGCTGTTTTTT. Protein sequence: CASSLRGGSTGELFF.

The chain is built from TRBV5-6 and TRBJ2-3; 9 bases fit TRBD2. The germline CDR1 and CDR2 sequences are SGHDT and YYEEEE. The CDR3 spans 17 residues. V was pared by 2 bases and J by 1 base, with 8 bases of the junction left unmatched. Written as DNA, the CDR3 is TGTGCCAGCAGCTTTCCAAGGGTAGCGGGGGGCACAGATACGCAGTATTTT. Amino acids: CASSFPRVAGGTDTQYF.

This chain joins TRBV27 and TRBJ1-1; D unclear. V was pared by 1 base and J by 1 base, with 7 bases between. Germline assignment: CDR1 MNHEY and CDR2 SMNVEV (reference sequence). There are 14 residues in the CDR3. CDR3 protein: CASSLFSGNTEAFF. The CDR3 DNA is TGTGCCAGCAGTTTATTTAGCGGGAACACTGAAGCTTTCTTT.